This entry lists 27 T cell receptor beta chains sequenced from one sample in a study of CD4 T cells in relation to SARS-CoV-2 and coronaviruses. Antigens for these TCRs are unknown. Clones were read by immunoSEQ multiplex PCR, and TCRdb kept only the in-frame ones, dropping some. The sample consists of 20,000 to 25,000 clones, approximately 76% of them appearing once. Unexposed donor CD4+ T cells date from about 2010-2018, before the COVID-19 pandemic. The cells were cultured for around ten days before CD4+ T cells were isolated. Sequenced material: CD4+ T cells from PBMCs, cultured in vitro. Source of these receptors: a human donor in good health.

The chain uses TRBV19 and TRBJ2-7; D remains ambiguous. V was clipped by 3 bases and J by 3 bases, with 12 bases between them. Germline CDR1 is LNHDA and CDR2 is SQIVND (reference sequence). The CDR3 spans 14 residues. DNA for the CDR3: TGTGCCAGTAGTATCGAGGACGGCAACTACGAGCAGTACTTC. It encodes CASSIEDGNYEQYF.

The chain couples TRBV19 to TRBJ2-7; D assignment may be TRBD1 or TRBD2 (5 bases each). V was shortened by 9 bases and J by 0 bases, with 21 bases between the two germline ends. Germline V CDR1 and CDR2: LNHDA, SQIVND (reference sequence). The CDR3 has 16 amino acids. The CDR3, as DNA: TGTGCCAGCAGGAATCCCTATAGTGGGGGCTCCTACGAGCAGTACTTC. It translates to CASRNPYSGGSYEQYF.

The chain employs TRBV9 and TRBJ2-1; 7 bases are a match to TRBD2. Germline assignment: CDR1 SGDLS and CDR2 YYNGEE. The CDR3 covers 15 residues. Trimming removed 0 bases from V and 0 bases from J; junction bases left unmatched: 0. The CDR3 DNA follows: TGTGCCAGCAGCGTAGGACTAGCCTCCTACAATGAGCAGTTCTTC. It translates to CASSVGLASYNEQFF.

The genes are TRBV7-2 and TRBJ1-5; D gene ambiguous. Trimming pared 1 base from V and 4 bases from J, leaving 5 bases between. CDR1 SGHTA and CDR2 FQGNSA come from the germline V gene. The CDR3 has 13 amino acids. Here the CDR3 DNA reads TGTGCCAGCAGCTTAGGTTTGAATCAGCCCCAGCATTTT. This translates into CASSLGLNQPQHF.

The rearrangement uses TRBV9 and TRBJ2-7; TRBD2 aligns across 8 bases. V was clipped by 4 bases and J by 1 base; unmatched bases: 10. CDR1 SGDLS and CDR2 YYNGEE come from the germline V gene. The CDR3 runs to 16 residues. The CDR3 bases are TGTGCCAGCAGCCCCCCCCGGGCTAGCGGGTCCTACGAGCAGTACTTC. This sequence encodes CASSPPRASGSYEQYF.

The chain employs TRBV7-3 and TRBJ1-2; TRBD1 might be the D (6 bases). Germline loops: CDR1 SGHTA, CDR2 FQGTGA. Trimming pared 5 bases from V and 4 bases from J, leaving 20 bases between. The CDR3 covers 16 residues. Written as DNA, the CDR3 is TGTGCCAGCAGCCTACAGGGAACCCTTGAGGTCTATGGCTACACCTTC. It encodes CASSLQGTLEVYGYTF.

This sequence joins TRBV19 and TRBJ1-4, with a tentative D call TRBD1 (6 bases). Trimming pared 9 bases from V and 10 bases from J, leaving 15 bases between. The CDR3 extends over 12 amino acids. Germline assignment: CDR1 LNHDA and CDR2 SQIVND (reference sequence). The DNA for the CDR3 is TGTGCCAGCTCAGGGGTTTCCGGAAAACTGTTTTTT. It encodes CASSGVSGKLFF.

The rearrangement links TRBV11-3 to TRBJ1-2; TRBD1 aligns across 7 bases. After removal of 0 bases from V and 3 bases from J, the junction contained 10 bases not matched to a gene. The CDR3 runs 17 residues. Per the germline V gene, CDR1 is SGHNT and CDR2 is YENEEA. The CDR3 sequence: CASSLDLLRGSYYGYTF. The CDR3 region has the DNA TGTGCCAGCAGCTTAGATCTCCTCAGGGGGTCGTACTATGGCTACACCTTC.

This clone was observed a few times. The chain employs TRBV6-2 or TRBV6-3 and TRBJ2-7, with D perhaps matching TRBD1 (6 bases). Germline assignment: CDR1 MNHEY and CDR2 SVGEGT. The CDR3 contains 13 residues. Trimming cost V 0 bases and J 6 bases, with 9 bases left between them. CDR3 coding DNA: TGTGCCAGCAGTTACTCTTCGACAGGCGAGCAGTACTTC. Encoded protein: CASSYSSTGEQYF.

V usage is TRBV5-1 and J usage is TRBJ2-2; TRBD1 matches 7 bases. This CDR3 is 15 amino acids long. V lost 4 bases and J lost 2; bases outside the gene matches: 5. Germline V gene sequence: CDR1 SGHRS, CDR2 YFSETQ. The CDR3 bases are TGCGCCAGCAGCACACGACAGGGTAACACCGGGGAGCTGTTTTTT. This encodes CASSTRQGNTGELFF.

This rearrangement joins TRBV20-1 to TRBJ1-2; the match to TRBD1 covers 8 bases. The J segment lost 7 bases and the V segment lost 7 bases, leaving 5 bases of the junction unmatched. Germline V gene lookup returns CDR1 DFQATT and CDR2 SNEGSKA (reference sequence). The CDR3 is made up of 11 amino acids. The CDR3 region is CSGIDRGGYTF. The DNA for the CDR3 is TGCAGTGGTATCGACAGGGGTGGCTACACCTTC.

V usage is TRBV19 and J usage is TRBJ1-5, with D maybe TRBD1 (6 bases). CDR3 size: 16 residues. The germline V gene encodes CDR1 LNHDA and CDR2 SQIVND (reference sequence). Trimming took 3 bases from V and 2 from J, leaving 14 bases between them. CDR3 sequence: CASSIRTALGNQPQHF. The DNA for the CDR3 is TGTGCCAGTAGTATCAGGACAGCCCTCGGCAATCAGCCCCAGCATTTT.

This clone is a singleton in its sample. The chain recombines TRBV7-9 with TRBJ2-5, with 7 bases fitting TRBD2. The CDR3 loop spans 14 amino acids. Trimming removed 5 bases from V and 5 bases from J; junction bases left unmatched: 8. Germline values: CDR1 SEHNR, CDR2 FQNEAQ (reference sequence). The CDR3 bases are TGTGCCAGCAGCGCAGAGACTAGCAGGGAGACCCAGTACTTC. This translates into CASSAETSRETQYF.

This sequence joins TRBV20-1 and TRBJ2-3; no firm D call. Per the germline V gene, CDR1 is DFQATT and CDR2 is SNEGSKA (reference sequence). V shed 5 bases and J shed 3 bases, with 6 bases lying between them. This CDR3 is built from 11 residues. The CDR3 sequence is CSADLTDTQYF. DNA of the CDR3: TGCAGTGCTGATTTAACAGATACGCAGTATTTT.

CDR3 amino acids: CASSQGGGGLYEQYF. The CDR3 nucleotides read TGTGCCAGCAGCCAAGGGGGAGGGGGTCTCTACGAGCAGTACTTC. V is TRBV3-1 (or the pseudogene TRBV3-2) and J is TRBJ2-7, with D maybe TRBD2 (7 bases). This CDR3 has 15 residues. V dropped 1 base and J dropped 3 bases, with 13 bases sitting between them. CDR1 is LGHDT and CDR2 is YNNKEL in the germline V gene (reference sequence).

The chain is built from TRBV9 and TRBJ2-5; 7 nucleotides line up with TRBD2. J lost 0 bases, V lost 4 bases, and 6 bases had no gene match. Per germline, CDR1 SGDLS and CDR2 YYNGEE. The CDR3 loop spans 15 amino acids. For the CDR3, the DNA is TGTGCCAGCAGCCTGCGCCTAGCGGACCAAGAGACCCAGTACTTC. Its translation: CASSLRLADQETQYF.

The CDR3 spells CASSQEAAQETQYF. The DNA of the CDR3 is TGTGCCAGCAGCCAAGAAGCAGCCCAAGAGACCCAGTACTTC. The J gene is TRBJ2-5, the V gene TRBV3-1 (or the pseudogene TRBV3-2); D is undetermined. The CDR3 runs 14 residues. Trimming pared 0 bases from V and 1 base from J, leaving 6 bases between. From germline, CDR1 is LGHDT and CDR2 YNNKEL (reference sequence).

The CDR3 sequence: CASSQKGHLEAFF. CDR3 coding DNA: TGCGCCAGCAGTCAAAAGGGACACCTCGAAGCTTTCTTT. The chain uses TRBV23-1 and TRBJ1-1, with D maybe TRBD1 (6 bases). TRBV23-1 counts as an open reading frame of uncertain function. The CDR3 is 13 residues long. The V end was cut by 2 bases, the J end by 8 bases, with 12 bases between.

V gene TRBV7-8 combines with J gene TRBJ1-1; D perhaps matches TRBD1 (6 bases). Germline assignment: CDR1 SGHVS and CDR2 FQNEAQ. The CDR3 is 15 residues long. The V gene lost 4 bases and the J gene lost 4 bases, with 16 bases spanning the gap. The CDR3 sequence is CASSSITGHVTEAFF. The CDR3 DNA is TGTGCCAGCAGCTCTATCACAGGGCACGTCACTGAAGCTTTCTTT. The full variable domain, completed using reference TRBV7-8 and TRBJ1-1, is GAGVSQSPRYKVAKRGQDVALRCDPISGHVSLFWYQQALGQGPEFLTYFQNEAQLDKSGLPSDRFFAERPEGSVSTLKIQRTQQEDSAVYLCASSSITGHVTEAFFGQGTRLTVV.

This sequence joins TRBV2 and TRBJ2-2, with D perhaps TRBD2 (6 bases). This CDR3 spans 15 amino acids. V shed 7 bases and J shed 3 bases, with 15 bases lying between them. The germline V gene has CDR1 SNHLY and CDR2 FYNNEI. CDR3 sequence reads: CASIRAAGYTGELFF. CDR3 DNA: TGTGCCAGCATTCGTGCAGCGGGTTACACCGGGGAGCTGTTTTTT.

The gene calls are TRBV18 and TRBJ1-4, with D unclear. The CDR3 is 14 residues long. From germline, CDR1 is KGHSH and CDR2 LQKENI. Trimming took 1 base from V and 7 from J, leaving 10 bases between them. In DNA, the CDR3 is TGTGCCAGCTCACCACAAGATCAGCTTGAAAAACTGTTTTTT. This gives the protein CASSPQDQLEKLFF.

The rearrangement joins TRBV27 to TRBJ1-6, with D unclear. Trimming took off 4 bases at V and 0 bases at J, with 13 bases between the two ends. Per germline, CDR1 MNHEY and CDR2 SMNVEV (reference sequence). The CDR3 runs 17 residues. The DNA of the CDR3 is TGTGCCAGCAGTTCCCGGGCCAGGACCTCCTATAATTCACCCCTCCACTTT. Protein sequence: CASSSRARTSYNSPLHF.

The rearrangement links TRBV6-5 to TRBJ2-7; D remains ambiguous. Trimming stripped 4 bases from V and 3 bases from J, with 7 bases between. Germline loops: CDR1 MNHEY, CDR2 SVGAGI. This CDR3 spans 12 amino acids. CDR3 loop: CASSSQNYEQYF. The CDR3 nucleotides are TGTGCCAGCAGTTCACAGAACTACGAGCAGTACTTC.

The chain combines TRBV18 with TRBJ1-2, with 7 bases aligning to TRBD1. The CDR3 totals 15 residues. The V gene end was trimmed by 4 bases and the J gene end by 1 base; junction bases not matched to a gene: 6. Germline V lookup: CDR1 KGHSH, CDR2 LQKENI. The CDR3 reads CASSQTGRSNYGYTF. CDR3 nucleotide sequence: TGTGCCAGCTCACAGACAGGGAGAAGTAACTATGGCTACACCTTC.

The chain carries TRBV9 and TRBJ2-7; TRBD2 agrees at 10 bases. Per germline, CDR1 SGDLS and CDR2 YYNGEE. The junction had 9 bases not matched to a gene; V was cut back by 4 bases and J by 5 bases. The CDR3 has 15 amino acids. As DNA, the CDR3 is TGTGCCAGCAGCACCCTGACTAGCGGGTGGGACGAGCAGTACTTC. Residues: CASSTLTSGWDEQYF.

The J gene is TRBJ2-6, the V gene TRBV5-5; 7 bases fit TRBD1. The ends lost 4 bases at V and 0 bases at J; junction bases unmatched: 7. The CDR3 runs to 17 residues. CDR1 and CDR2 from the germline V gene are SGHKS and YYEKEE (reference sequence). The CDR3 bases are TGTGCCAGCAGCCCAAGACAGGGCGCCTCTGGGGCCAACGTCCTGACTTTC. Translating gives CASSPRQGASGANVLTF.

This rearrangement joins TRBV5-6 to TRBJ2-3; TRBD1 might be the D (8 bases). The germline V gene encodes CDR1 SGHDT and CDR2 YYEEEE. V lost 2 bases and J 9 bases, leaving 16 bases between the germline ends. This CDR3 has 14 residues. The CDR3 loop is CASSLQGEGRTQYF. CDR3 in DNA: TGTGCCAGCAGCTTACAGGGGGAGGGTCGCACGCAGTATTTT.